A single sample gave rise to the 14 T cell receptor beta chains below, sequenced in a study of T cell responses to AZD1222 COVID-19 vaccine. Profiling relied on immunoSEQ multiplex PCR, and the TCRdb table lists in-frame clones only, not all of them. The sample has 80,000 to 90,000 clones; approximately 90% are singletons. This sample comprised peripheral blood, obtained on day 0 of MenACWY control vaccination. These receptors all come from an adult in good health.

The V call is TRBV10-3, the J call TRBJ1-2; maybe TRBD1 (5 bases). CDR1 and CDR2 (germline): ENHRY, SYGVKD. The CDR3 is 12 residues long. V was shortened by 0 bases and J by 7 bases, with 6 bases between the two germline ends. CDR3 residues: CAISESGVGYTF. CDR3 DNA: TGTGCCATCAGTGAGTCGGGGGTTGGCTACACCTTC.

CDR3 loop: CASSQQLAGVGAQYF. The CDR3 DNA reads TGCGCCAGCAGCCAACAGCTCGCGGGGGTCGGAGCCCAGTACTTC. J is TRBJ2-5 and V is TRBV4-3; 7 bases align to TRBD2. The CDR3 contains 15 residues. The V segment lost 2 bases and the J segment 9 bases; nucleotides outside the gene matches: 12. Germline values: CDR1 LGHNA, CDR2 YSLEER.

The gene calls are TRBV6-5 and TRBJ2-7; 7 bases agree with TRBD1. The CDR3 length is 15 residues. Germline V lookup: CDR1 MNHEY, CDR2 SVGAGI. Trimming cost V 6 bases and J 3 bases; bases outside gene matches: 11. CDR3 loop: CASSKNSAGGYEQYF. In DNA form, the CDR3 reads TGTGCCAGCAGCAAAAACTCGGCAGGGGGCTACGAGCAGTACTTC.

The chain carries TRBV7-9 and TRBJ2-6; D ambiguous. From germline, CDR1 is SEHNR and CDR2 FQNEAQ (reference sequence). V lost 3 bases and J 0 bases, leaving 9 bases between the germline ends. The CDR3 has 16 residues. CDR3 residues: CASSFPFSSGANVLTF. CDR3 in DNA: TGTGCCAGCAGCTTTCCATTCTCCTCTGGGGCCAACGTCCTGACTTTC.

The chain uses TRBV11-2 and TRBJ2-5, with D perhaps assigned TRBD1 or TRBD2 (5 bases each). Trimming shortened V by 1 base and J by 4 bases, and 10 bases separated the two germline ends. CDR3 length equals 14 residues. Germline values: CDR1 SGHAT, CDR2 FQNNGV. The CDR3 is CASSLGGARETQYF. The CDR3 coding sequence is TGTGCCAGCAGCTTAGGAGGGGCCAGAGAGACCCAGTACTTC.

V and J are TRBV4-2 and TRBJ2-7, with D possibly called TRBD1 or TRBD2 (5 bases each). Per germline, CDR1 LGHNA and CDR2 YNFKEQ. The CDR3 length is 13 residues. V dropped 8 bases and J dropped 2 bases, with 13 bases sitting between them. This chain's CDR3 is CASGGPGTYEQYF. The CDR3 bases are TGTGCCAGCGGGGGACCAGGAACCTACGAGCAGTACTTC.

This clone was detected once. The CDR3 DNA reads TGTGCCAGCAGTGAAGAGTATAGCAATCAGCCCCAGCATTTT. Translated, it gives CASSEEYSNQPQHF. The V and J genes are TRBV6-1 and TRBJ1-5, with D uncertain. Germline V gene sequence: CDR1 MNHNS, CDR2 SASEGT. The CDR3 contains 14 residues. V lost 1 base and J 0 bases, leaving 4 bases between the germline ends.

The rearrangement links TRBV6-5 to TRBJ1-2, with TRBD1 as a possible D gene (6 bases). Trimming stripped 6 bases from V and 2 bases from J, with 10 bases between. Germline CDR1 is MNHEY and CDR2 is SVGAGI. This CDR3 is 13 amino acids long. The CDR3: CASSRDTNYGYTF. The CDR3 coding sequence is TGTGCCAGCAGCAGGGACACCAACTATGGCTACACCTTC.

The J gene is TRBJ2-5, the V gene TRBV7-2; no definite D call. Germline lookup yields CDR1 SGHTA and CDR2 FQGNSA. V lost 3 bases, J lost 4 bases, and 9 bases lay in between. The CDR3 length is 13 residues. As DNA, the CDR3 is TGTGCCAGCAGCTTTGTCTCAGGAGAGACCCAGTACTTC. Protein sequence: CASSFVSGETQYF. Looking up the rest from reference TRBV7-2 and TRBJ2-5 gives the full variable domain: GAGVSQSPSNKVTEKGKDVELRCDPISGHTALYWYRQSLGQGLEFLIYFQGNSAPDKSGLPSDRFSAERTGGSVSTLTIQRTQQEDSAVYLCASSFVSGETQYFGPGTRLLVL.

This chain links TRBV4-1 with TRBJ1-1; no reliable D call. Trimming took 0 bases from V and 3 from J, leaving 11 bases between them. The CDR3 totals 15 residues. The germline V gene has CDR1 MGHRA and CDR2 YSYEKL. The CDR3 bases are TGCGCCAGCAGCCAAGATCCCGGCCGTGACACTGAAGCTTTCTTT. Translated: CASSQDPGRDTEAFF.

The V and J genes are TRBV10-3 and TRBJ2-7, with TRBD2 as a possible D gene (5 bases). CDR3 length equals 12 residues. CDR1 is ENHRY, CDR2 SYGVKD, per germline. The germline V and J ends were trimmed by 6 bases and 5 bases, with 11 bases remaining between them. As DNA, the CDR3 is TGTGCCATCAGGGGGAGTAGCCACGAGCAGTACTTC. It codes for CAIRGSSHEQYF.

The chain joins TRBV6-1 to TRBJ2-5; 8 bases map to TRBD1. CDR3 length equals 16 residues. With V trimmed by 4 bases and J by 2 bases, 9 bases remained unmatched. Germline assignment: CDR1 MNHNS and CDR2 SASEGT. The CDR3 here is CASSVTATGVQETQYF. CDR3 nucleotide sequence: TGTGCCAGCAGTGTAACGGCGACAGGGGTGCAAGAGACCCAGTACTTC.

The J gene is TRBJ2-1, the V gene TRBV2; D is perhaps TRBD1 (6 bases). Trimming removed 6 bases at V and 5 bases at J, with 14 bases between. Germline CDR1 reads SNHLY; CDR2 reads FYNNEI. The CDR3 runs to 14 residues. As DNA, the CDR3 is TGTGCCAGCAGGCTGGGACAAGCAAACAATGAGCAGTTCTTC. It yields the protein CASRLGQANNEQFF. The full variable domain, rest sourced from reference TRBV2 and TRBJ2-1, is EPEVTQTPSHQVTQMGQEVILRCVPISNHLYFYWYRQILGQKVEFLVSFYNNEISEKSEIFDDQFSVERPDGSNFTLKIRSTKLEDSAMYFCASRLGQANNEQFFGPGTRLTVL.

This rearrangement joins TRBV9 to TRBJ2-3, with 10 nucleotides matching TRBD2. There are 19 residues in the CDR3. Germline V CDR1 and CDR2: SGDLS, YYNGEE. V lost 3 bases to trimming and J lost 9 bases; unmatched junction nucleotides: 22. CDR3 nucleotide sequence: TGTGCCAGCAGCGATCTCTTTCCTAGCGGGGGAACTCGGAGGGGGACGCAGTATTTT. Its translation: CASSDLFPSGGTRRGTQYF.